This T cell receptor (beta chain) is drawn from a study of blood T cell repertoires in COVID-19. Profiling relied on immunoSEQ multiplex PCR, and the TCRdb table lists in-frame clones only, not all of them. The table has roughly 99,000 clones, 70% to 90% seen once. Between the trimmed V and J ends, which lost 2 bases and 7 bases, there was a span of 12 bases. Germline CDR1 and CDR2: GTSNPN and SVGIG (reference sequence). CDR3 size: 14 residues. The TCR was taken from a man aged 35-49 years with active or convalescent COVID-19. This rearrangement joins TRBV30 to TRBJ1-6; D is perhaps TRBD1 (5 bases). Sequenced: peripheral blood. The CDR3 is CAWSRTMENSPLHF. CDR3 DNA: TGTGCCTGGAGTCGGACAATGGAGAATTCACCCCTCCACTTT.